The sequence of this T cell receptor beta chain was determined in a study of early T cells in non-severe SARS-CoV-2 infection. This CDR3 region has 12 residues. Germline CDR1 and CDR2: PRHDT and FYEKMQ (reference sequence). The germline V and J ends were trimmed by 1 base and 7 bases, with 4 bases remaining between them. A single record per CDR3 protein comes from TCRdb applying MiXCR to the 5' RACE reads. The sample has around 67,000 distinct CDR3 sequences, roughly 10% seen once. The gene calls are TRBV13 and TRBJ2-2; D is unclear. The sample taken for sequencing was whole blood. This clonotype originated in an adult who was a healthcare worker with PCR-confirmed SARS-CoV-2 infection or an uninfected control (not recorded which). The CDR3 DNA is TGTGCCAGCAGCTTAGCCAACGGGGAGCTGTTTTTT. Its translation: CASSLANGELFF.